The T cell receptor beta chain described here comes from a study of cytomegalovirus exposure and HLA in healthy donors. Study outcomes and limitations: Among TCR beta chains, those listed as cytomegalovirus-associated numbered over 150. Sequencing artifact likely explains a cluster of highly shared sequence variants. Most observed TCR sequences were rare, whereas some public TCRs were detected in many donors.

With respect to this clone: As yet, its antigen is unknown.

V gave up 1 base and J gave up 0 bases, with 6 bases separating them. Germline V gene lookup returns CDR1 SGHVS and CDR2 FNYEAQ. CDR3 length: 14 residues. The PCR had 60 Vbeta and 13 Jbeta primers. Using immunoSEQ multiplex PCR, the repertoire was profiled, and TCRdb retains in-frame clones only, with some absent. Of roughly 70,000 clones in the sample, roughly 70% were seen once. Sequences were obtained from PBMCs. The chain employs TRBV7-6 and TRBJ1-1; no clear D gene. This clonotype was obtained from a male donor in good health and CMV-seropositive. This CDR3 is CASSLDRMNTEAFF. The CDR3 bases are TGTGCCAGCAGCTTAGACAGAATGAACACTGAAGCTTTCTTT.